This T cell receptor (beta chain) was retrieved from a study of metastatic and nonmetastatic thyroid tumors. Study-level information: From malignant and benign thyroid patients, repertoires in blood and in tumor or nodule tissue were compared.

Between the trimmed V and J ends, which lost 5 bases and 0 bases, there was a span of 11 bases. The length of the CDR3 is 14 residues. Ahead of thyroid surgery, no patient had received treatment of any kind. TCRdb re-called clones via MiXCR from the PCR reads. The table lists under 20,000 clones, about 34% of them singletons. The V call is TRBV12-3 or TRBV12-4, the J call TRBJ2-7; possibly TRBD1 for D (5 bases). This TCR came from a female donor with papillary thyroid cancer or a benign thyroid nodule (not recorded which). Some clones in this sample may be carry-over from other donors' samples. Sequencing input: tumor tissue. This CDR3 reads CASSPTASSYEQYF. The CDR3 coding sequence is TGTGCCAGCAGTCCGACAGCGAGCTCCTACGAGCAGTACTTC.